This T cell receptor beta chain was documented in a study of early T cells in non-severe SARS-CoV-2 infection. At the level of the study: The input, bulk RNA from unsorted whole blood, was sequenced, and chains were unpaired. The study's findings and limits: Sequences matched to VDJdb favored anti-spike CD8 responses, while private and CD4 specificities were missed.

This clonotype has a count of ten or more. What it binds is not known. The germline CDR1 and CDR2 sequences are SGDLS and YYNGEE. CDR3 size: 15 residues. The V end was cut by 4 bases, the J end by 3 bases, with 17 bases between. TCRdb reanalysed the 5' RACE reads using MiXCR and keeps one entry per CDR3 protein. The sample has roughly 53,000 distinct CDR3 sequences; around 10% are singletons. The chain has TRBV9 and TRBJ2-7; a possible D gene is TRBD2 (6 bases). The specimen comprised whole blood, sampled at baseline. The sequence came from an adult who was a healthcare worker with PCR-confirmed SARS-CoV-2 infection or an uninfected control (not recorded which). CDR3 DNA sequence: TGTGCCAGCAGCCCGTCGGGGGATGGACTCTACGAGCAGTACTTC. It translates to CASSPSGDGLYEQYF.